This TCR beta chain was identified in a study of blood T cell repertoires in COVID-19. Overall study: Acute and convalescent COVID-19 samples came from the United States, Italy and Spain.

V was clipped by 2 bases and J by 6 bases, with 22 bases between them. Germline CDR1 and CDR2: SGHDT and YYEEEE. This CDR3 is built from 17 residues. Measured with immunoSEQ multiplex PCR; TCRdb has only the in-frame clones, and not every one. The repertoire consists of roughly 290,000 clones, with roughly nine tenths occurring once and the leading ten covering 6% to 7%. Individuals aged roughly 18 to 95 years were recruited from about two dozen US areas. Participants' reported clinical history set cohort assignment. Resolution of symptoms, clearance, or two negative PCRs was present in recovered Cohort 3 donors.

The chain is built from TRBV5-6 and TRBJ2-3; perhaps TRBD1 as D (5 bases). What was sequenced was PBMCs or T cells enriched from blood (not recorded which). This TCR was sampled from a woman between 40 and 50 years old who had recovered from COVID-19. The CDR3 loop is CASSFITRREPGDTQYF. In nucleotides, the CDR3 is TGTGCCAGCAGCTTCATCACGCGGCGTGAGCCAGGGGATACGCAGTATTTT.